The clone carrying this TCR beta chain came up a few times. Its target is unknown. The cells of the mixed lymphocyte reaction underwent a roughly 6-day coculture at 37°C. Violet Dye was applied to stimulator PBMCs and CFSE to responder PBMCs before a 1:1 mix. The V gene's germline CDR1 is SGDLS and CDR2 YYNGEE. V lost 4 bases and J lost 3; bases outside the gene matches: 8. The CDR3 spans 15 residues. Each sample yielded roughly 100,000 assayed TCR templates. Produced via immunoSEQ multiplex PCR; TCRdb's table is partial and in-frame only. Among 9,500 to 11,000 clones listed, about 40% were seen once. This sample is drawn from a study of siplizumab effects on memory and regulatory T cells. Background on the study: Paired mixed lymphocyte reactions received either siplizumab at roughly 1 ug/mL or no drug. Study-wide points: Whether proliferating Tregs in siplizumab cultures suppress was not functionally confirmed.

The sample taken for sequencing was CFSE-low (dividing) CD8+ T cells sorted from an allogeneic mixed lymphocyte reaction. The V call is TRBV9, the J call TRBJ2-3, with 7 bases aligning to TRBD2. This receptor was obtained from a human donor in good health; the cells came from an allogeneic mixed lymphocyte reaction. The CDR3 loop is CASSSQRGGTDTQYF. The CDR3 DNA is TGTGCCAGCAGCTCTCAGCGGGGAGGGACAGATACGCAGTATTTT.